These 27 T cell receptor beta chains came from one sample sequenced in a study of T cell changes during pregnancy in multiple sclerosis. Repertoires were generated with immunoSEQ multiplex PCR, while TCRdb's copy carries only in-frame clones and drops some. The data show about 71,000 clones, over 85% seen once. The source material was peripheral blood, sampled in the third trimester of pregnancy. Receptors were obtained from a female donor with multiple sclerosis, enrolled in a pregnancy study.

V is TRBV2 and J is TRBJ1-2; no firm D call. Trimming removed 11 bases from V and 8 bases from J, with 33 bases in between. CDR3 length: 17 amino acids. Looked up from germline, CDR1 is SNHLY and CDR2 is FYNNEI. This CDR3 reads CAVPGALSTRSAGGYTF. Here the CDR3 DNA reads TGTGCCGTCCCGGGAGCTCTTTCCACACGCTCAGCGGGGGGCTACACCTTC.

V usage is TRBV29-1 and J usage is TRBJ2-7; 9 nucleotides match TRBD2. The CDR3 spans 14 residues. The V gene's germline CDR1 is SQVTM and CDR2 ANQGSEA. V shed 6 bases, J shed 4 bases, and the junction held 10 bases outside the gene matches. The DNA of the CDR3 is TGCAGCGTGACACAGCGGGAGGCCCCATACGAGCAGTACTTC. Translation gives CSVTQREAPYEQYF.

DNA of the CDR3: TGTGCCAGCAGCTCGGACGGGAACTCTGGAAACACCATATATTTT. It encodes CASSSDGNSGNTIYF. The gene calls are TRBV11-3 and TRBJ1-3; D is undetermined. Germline V gene data show CDR1 as SGHNT and CDR2 as YENEEA. The V and J ends lost 4 bases and 0 bases respectively, with 10 bases between them. The CDR3 has 15 residues.

This chain connects TRBV4-2 to TRBJ2-7, with 7 bases aligning to TRBD2. CDR3 length: 16 amino acids. Germline V gene data show CDR1 as LGHNA and CDR2 as YNFKEQ. Trimming took 0 bases from V and 1 from J; bases not matched to a gene: 6. As DNA, the CDR3 is TGTGCCAGCAGCCAAGAATCCCTAGCGGAATCCTACGAGCAGTACTTC. Translating gives CASSQESLAESYEQYF.

This rearrangement joins TRBV5-1 to TRBJ2-6, with D uncertain. The CDR3 length is 15 residues. Trimming removed 2 bases from V and 0 bases from J, with 6 bases in between. Germline CDR1 SGHRS, CDR2 YFSETQ. The CDR3 DNA reads as TGCGCCAGCAGCTTATCTGTCTCTGGGGCCAACGTCCTGACTTTC. This encodes CASSLSVSGANVLTF.

V is TRBV28 and J is TRBJ2-7; TRBD1 might be the D (6 bases). Germline V gene sequence: CDR1 MDHEN, CDR2 SYDVKM. The CDR3 loop spans 14 amino acids. Trimming took 9 bases from V and 2 from J, leaving 17 bases between them. CDR3 DNA sequence: TGTGCCAGTCAATTAACAGGGCTACCCTACGAGCAGTACTTC. Its protein is CASQLTGLPYEQYF.

The V gene is TRBV11-3, the J gene TRBJ2-7; 16 nucleotides line up with TRBD2. CDR3 length: 17 amino acids. With V trimmed by 5 bases and J by 0 bases, 4 bases remained unmatched. The V gene's germline CDR1 is SGHNT and CDR2 YENEEA. CDR3 in DNA: TGTGCCAGCAGCCCAGGGACTAGCGGGGGGGCCTCCTACGAGCAGTACTTC. This sequence encodes CASSPGTSGGASYEQYF.

J is TRBJ1-2 and V is TRBV10-3, with D possibly being TRBD1 (5 bases). Trimming stripped 9 bases from V and 7 bases from J, with 12 bases between. Germline V gene sequence: CDR1 ENHRY, CDR2 SYGVKD. The CDR3 is made up of 11 amino acids. The CDR3 sequence is CAIRGVLGYTF. Here the CDR3 DNA reads TGTGCCATTCGGGGGGTACTTGGCTACACCTTC.

The V and J genes are TRBV7-9 and TRBJ2-1; 15 bases are shared with TRBD2. Germline CDR1 is SEHNR and CDR2 is FQNEAQ (reference sequence). This CDR3 has 15 residues. V was clipped by 5 bases and J by 7 bases; unmatched bases: 3. The CDR3 region is CASSLGLAGGNEQFF. The CDR3 coding sequence is TGTGCCAGCAGCCTGGGACTAGCGGGAGGTAATGAGCAGTTCTTC.

The V and J genes are TRBV7-9 and TRBJ1-2; 9 nucleotides line up with TRBD1. The CDR3 runs to 13 residues. Germline V gene lookup returns CDR1 SEHNR and CDR2 FQNEAQ (reference sequence). V gave up 5 bases and J gave up 4 bases; unmatched junction bases: 2. CDR3 bases: TGTGCCAGCAGCCAGACAGGGGGCTATGGCTACACCTTC. It translates to CASSQTGGYGYTF.

The chain links TRBV19 to TRBJ2-1; TRBD1 matches at 9 bases. This CDR3 spans 13 amino acids. CDR1 and CDR2 (germline): LNHDA, SQIVND (reference sequence). V lost 1 base and J lost 14; bases outside the gene matches: 6. In DNA, the CDR3 is TGTGCCAGTAGTATAGTGCGGGACAGGGTCAAGTTCTTC. Translation: CASSIVRDRVKFF.

By share, this clone ranks as medium-sized. The rearrangement links TRBV6-4 to TRBJ2-3; TRBD2 agrees at 7 bases. Looked up from germline, CDR1 is MRHNA and CDR2 is SNTAGT. The CDR3 runs to 13 residues. With 3 bases clipped from V and 3 bases from J, the junction kept 0 bases outside the gene matches. The CDR3 is CASSERETDTQYF. The DNA of the CDR3 is TGTGCCAGCAGTGAGCGGGAGACAGATACGCAGTATTTT.

This clone was seen only a few times. J is TRBJ2-5 and V is TRBV5-4; tentative D call: TRBD2 (5 bases). Trimming left V 0 bases short and J 3 bases short, with 12 bases between. The CDR3 is 15 residues long. From germline, CDR1 is SGHNT and CDR2 YYREEE (reference sequence). CDR3 protein: CASSLGPAAEETQYF. The DNA for the CDR3 is TGTGCCAGCAGCTTGGGTCCAGCGGCTGAAGAGACCCAGTACTTC.

The chain combines TRBV5-1 with TRBJ1-5; D unresolved. CDR3 length: 14 amino acids. Trimming shortened V by 0 bases and J by 2 bases, and 6 bases separated the two germline ends. Germline V gene sequence: CDR1 SGHRS, CDR2 YFSETQ. The CDR3 region is CASSLGSGNQPQHF. The CDR3 region has the DNA TGCGCCAGCAGCTTGGGCAGTGGCAATCAGCCCCAGCATTTT.

In the case of this clone: In the same sample, other DNA sequences code for this CDR3. The chain is built from TRBV7-8 and TRBJ2-7; D might be TRBD2 (6 bases). The ends were cut back, 6 bases at V and 0 bases at J, with 15 bases in the middle. Per germline, CDR1 SGHVS and CDR2 FQNEAQ. The CDR3 is made up of 15 amino acids. CDR3 coding DNA: TGTGCCAGCAGTTTTTCCCGGGACTTCTCCTACGAGCAGTACTTC. Residues: CASSFSRDFSYEQYF.

The gene calls are TRBV4-3 and TRBJ2-7; 16 positions match TRBD2. Germline V gene lookup returns CDR1 LGHNA and CDR2 YSLEER. This CDR3 region has 15 residues. V shed 3 bases and J 7 bases; nucleotides not matched to a gene: 3. The CDR3 sequence is CASSHGTSGREEQYF. CDR3 bases: TGCGCCAGCAGCCACGGGACTAGCGGGAGGGAAGAGCAGTACTTC.

The rearrangement links TRBV19 to TRBJ2-7, with D perhaps matching TRBD2 (6 bases). There are 12 residues in the CDR3. Germline loops: CDR1 LNHDA, CDR2 SQIVND (reference sequence). The V and J ends lost 4 bases and 6 bases respectively, with 10 bases between them. CDR3 in amino acids: CASSKEGREQYF. Here the CDR3 DNA reads TGTGCCAGTAGTAAGGAGGGGCGCGAGCAGTACTTC.

The rearrangement links TRBV21-1 to TRBJ2-3; TRBD2 reflects the table's D call only, with no check against the DNA. TRBV21-1 is flagged as a pseudogene. This CDR3 region has 16 residues. CDR3 DNA sequence: TGTGCCAGCAGCAAAGGGGCTAGCCCCGGCCCAGATACGCAGTATTTT. Translating it yields CASSKGASPGPDTQYF.

This rearrangement joins TRBV9 to TRBJ2-1; D might be TRBD2 (5 bases). Per germline, CDR1 SGDLS and CDR2 YYNGEE. The CDR3 loop spans 15 amino acids. V dropped 7 bases and J dropped 7 bases, with 21 bases sitting between them. The CDR3 bases are TGTGCCAGCGCTACCTCGGCTAGCTTACAGAATGAGCAGTTCTTC. Residues: CASATSASLQNEQFF.

This chain uses TRBV5-6 with TRBJ2-1; 11 bases map to TRBD2. Germline V lookup: CDR1 SGHDT, CDR2 YYEEEE. The CDR3 contains 15 residues. J was trimmed by 5 bases and V by 3 bases; bases with no gene match: 4. DNA for the CDR3: TGTGCCAGCAGCTGGGGGACTAGCGGTAACAATGAGCAGTTCTTC. Translated: CASSWGTSGNNEQFF.

A note on this clone: The sample contains more than one DNA sequence encoding this CDR3. CDR3 in DNA: TGTGCCAGCAGTGAAGTGGCAGGACAAGAGACCCAGTACTTC. It yields the protein CASSEVAGQETQYF. This rearrangement joins TRBV6-1 to TRBJ2-5, with D uncertain. Trimming took off 1 base at V and 2 bases at J, with 8 bases between the two ends. The CDR3 extends over 14 amino acids. Germline values: CDR1 MNHNS, CDR2 SASEGT.

The rearrangement uses TRBV30 and TRBJ1-1; D is undetermined. Germline CDR1 and CDR2: GTSNPN and SVGIG (reference sequence). This CDR3 spans 13 amino acids. The V end was cut by 3 bases, the J end by 7 bases, with 15 bases between. The CDR3 loop is CAWRPPGESEAFF. The DNA of the CDR3 is TGTGCCTGGAGGCCCCCCGGGGAAAGTGAAGCTTTCTTT.

In this sample, this clone turned up once. The chain uses TRBV5-1 and TRBJ1-2; TRBD1 might be the D (6 bases). Germline V gives CDR1 SGHRS, CDR2 YFSETQ. V was cut by 4 bases and J by 4 bases, with 11 bases left in between. CDR3 length: 13 amino acids. CDR3 coding DNA: TGCGCCAGCAGCGTCGACAGGAGCTATGGCTACACCTTC. Its translation is CASSVDRSYGYTF.

The V gene is TRBV27, the J gene TRBJ2-5, with TRBD2 matching 8 bases. CDR1 and CDR2 (germline): MNHEY, SMNVEV (reference sequence). After removal of 2 bases from V and 1 base from J, the junction contained 3 bases not matched to a gene. The CDR3 contains 15 residues. CDR3 coding DNA: TGTGCCAGCAGTTTAACTAGCGGACCCCAAGAGACCCAGTACTTC. This translates into CASSLTSGPQETQYF.

This chain joins TRBV5-1 and TRBJ2-1, with 8 nucleotides matching TRBD2. The CDR3 runs to 16 residues. The J segment lost 2 bases and the V segment lost 0 bases, leaving 4 bases of the junction unmatched. Germline V CDR1 and CDR2: SGHRS, YFSETQ. The CDR3 bases are TGCGCCAGCAGCTTGGATGGTAGCGGGGCCTACAATGAGCAGTTCTTC. The encoded protein is CASSLDGSGAYNEQFF. The variable domain in full, completed from reference TRBV5-1 and TRBJ2-1, reads KAGVTQTPRYLIKTRGQQVTLSCSPISGHRSVSWYQQTPGQGLQFLFEYFSETQRNKGNFPGRFSGRQFSNSRSEMNVSTLELGDSALYLCASSLDGSGAYNEQFFGPGTRLTVL.

The chain recombines TRBV30 with TRBJ2-3, with 10 bases matching TRBD2. The CDR3 is made up of 15 amino acids. The germline V gene encodes CDR1 GTSNPN and CDR2 SVGIG (reference sequence). Germline trimming cut 1 base from V and 7 bases from J; bases unmatched to any gene: 8. CDR3 loop: CAWSGPSGSLYTQYF. The CDR3 DNA sequence: TGTGCCTGGAGTGGTCCTAGCGGGAGTCTATATACGCAGTATTTT.

This rearrangement joins TRBV28 to TRBJ2-7, with 7 bases identical to TRBD2. The CDR3 totals 14 residues. Looked up from germline, CDR1 is MDHEN and CDR2 is SYDVKM. With 5 bases clipped from V and 2 bases from J, the junction kept 6 bases outside the gene matches. The DNA for the CDR3 is TGTGCCAGCAGTCCGACTAGCACGACCTACGAGCAGTACTTC. Amino acids: CASSPTSTTYEQYF.